This T cell receptor (beta chain) comes out of a study of T cell responses to AZD1222 COVID-19 vaccine (TCRdb year 2021). Background for the entire study: AZD1222 recipients whose second dose came at about 4 weeks and those whose second dose came at about 12 weeks were combined into one group, since spike-specific TCR depth and breadth did not differ between the two schedules. A total of over 230 trial participants underwent TCR sequencing, of whom 207 received two doses of AZD1222 and about 25 received two doses of the MenACWY control vaccine. Trial participants were enrolled into age subgroups of 18-55, 56-69 and 70-plus years, which contained roughly 140, 27 and 60 TCR-sequenced participants, respectively. The study at large found these results: No day 14 peak-response samples were available, so repertoires were characterized only after the peak T cell response. Most participants were white British and females outnumbered males, and the authors suggested that clonal diversity may have been underestimated. A significant rise in spike-specific TCR breadth and depth was observed after two AZD1222 doses relative to day 0 and relative to MenACWY recipients. CD4 TCRs associated with the vaccine covered the entire spike protein, and the dominant responses were in regions 160-218 and 743-854. In the small 56-69-year group, the increase in depth fell short of significance, most likely because of low power. Epitopes outside the regions mutated in the B.1.351 and B.1.1.7 variants were reportedly recognized by nearly half of the unique spike-specific TCRs. Conclusions about previously exposed vaccinees were limited because only a handful of AZD1222 recipients were SARS-CoV-2 seropositive at baseline.

The CDR3 regions of human TCRbeta chains were analyzed by immunosequencing. Regarding the original processing steps: TCRs in the repertoires were compared against a reference library of SARS-CoV-2-specific TCRs that had been generated with the MIRA antigen-specificity platform. Breadth meant the fraction of unique TCRs that were SARS-CoV-2-associated, whereas depth meant the fraction of total T cells that were SARS-CoV-2-associated. Using the MIRA data, each spike-specific TCR was assigned both to the spike region to which the TCR was reactive and to a CD4 or CD8 class. Log10-transformed breadth and depth values were compared by one-way ANOVA with Sidak's multiple comparisons tests. TCRdb limited this immuneACCESS table to in-frame rearrangements with V and J called. A share of clones is missing; checked studies link under half to unresolved V genes, and the rest is unexplained. The V and J calls and the clone size are those of that table, but D and trimming were determined from the DNA. This sample gives 95,000 to 150,000 clones in total; 92% of them show up just once. 1.7% of the sample comes from the top ten.

The V end gives up 4 bases and the J end 0 bases, leaving 6 bases in the junction not matched to a gene. The germline V gene encodes CDR1 SGHRS and CDR2 YFSETQ. The CDR3 runs 15 residues from the cysteine to the phenylalanine. The read is trimmed to its CDR3 DNA, 45 bases read in frame from base 1. The time point label of this sample denotes: baseline before first vaccination. Vaccinee samples came from UK trials COV001 and COV002, including a single-blind randomized controlled phase 2/3 trial of AZD1222 (ChAdOx1 nCoV-19) in healthy adults. For TCRbeta chain sequencing, PBMC samples were collected from trial participants at day 0 and at day 28 after the second dose. In the case of this clone: What antigen it recognizes has not been identified. Qualities for individual bases were not recorded, and no much larger clone is one base off.

The sequenced sample was peripheral blood, obtained on day 0 of AZD1222 vaccination. The TCR comes from an adult in good health. The sequence links TRBV5-1 to TRBJ1-1, with 7 bases matching TRBD1. The CDR3 amino acid sequence is: CASSKAGTVNTEAFF. The DNA sequence follows: TGCGCCAGCAGCAAGGCCGGGACAGTGAACACTGAAGCTTTCTTT.